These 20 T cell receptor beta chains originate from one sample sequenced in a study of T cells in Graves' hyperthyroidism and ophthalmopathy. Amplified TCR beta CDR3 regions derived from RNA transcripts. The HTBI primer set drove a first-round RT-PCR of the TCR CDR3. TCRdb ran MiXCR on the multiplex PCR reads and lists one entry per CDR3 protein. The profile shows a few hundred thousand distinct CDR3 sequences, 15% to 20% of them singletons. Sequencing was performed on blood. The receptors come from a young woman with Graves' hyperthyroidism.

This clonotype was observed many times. The CDR3 DNA reads TGTGCCAGCAGCTTGACGATAGGGACAGTGCCCCAGCATTTT. Translating it yields CASSLTIGTVPQHF. The V call is TRBV11-2, the J call TRBJ1-5; TRBD1 matches at 7 bases. Germline lookup yields CDR1 SGHAT and CDR2 FQNNGV. The CDR3 has 14 amino acids. J gave up 9 bases and V 3 bases, and 8 bases lay outside the gene matches.

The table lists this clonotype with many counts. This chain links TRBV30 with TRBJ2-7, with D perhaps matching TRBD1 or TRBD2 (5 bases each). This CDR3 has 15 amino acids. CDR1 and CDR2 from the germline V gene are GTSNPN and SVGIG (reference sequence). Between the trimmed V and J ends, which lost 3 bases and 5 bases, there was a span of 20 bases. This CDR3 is CAWSGLRGPADEQYF. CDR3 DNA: TGTGCCTGGAGCGGTCTAAGGGGACCCGCGGACGAGCAGTACTTC.

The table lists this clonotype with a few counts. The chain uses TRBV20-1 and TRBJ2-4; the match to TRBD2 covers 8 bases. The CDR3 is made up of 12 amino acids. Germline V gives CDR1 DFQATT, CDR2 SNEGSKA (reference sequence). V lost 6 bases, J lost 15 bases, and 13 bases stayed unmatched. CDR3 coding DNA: TGCAGTGCCGCACTACCGGGGGGGGTGTTGTACTTC. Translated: CSAALPGGVLYF.

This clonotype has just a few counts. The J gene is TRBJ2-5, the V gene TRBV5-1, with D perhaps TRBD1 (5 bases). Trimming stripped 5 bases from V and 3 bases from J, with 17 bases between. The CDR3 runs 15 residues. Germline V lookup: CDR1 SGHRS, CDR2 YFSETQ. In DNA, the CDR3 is TGCGCCAGCAGTAAACCTACAGGATTCGAAGAGACCCAGTACTTC. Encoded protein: CASSKPTGFEETQYF.

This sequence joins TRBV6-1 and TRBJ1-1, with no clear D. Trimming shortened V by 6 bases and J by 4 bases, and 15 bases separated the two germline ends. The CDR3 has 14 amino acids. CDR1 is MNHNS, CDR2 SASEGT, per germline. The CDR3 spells CASRSNRFGTEAFF. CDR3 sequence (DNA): TGTGCCAGCAGATCTAACCGCTTTGGCACTGAAGCTTTCTTT.

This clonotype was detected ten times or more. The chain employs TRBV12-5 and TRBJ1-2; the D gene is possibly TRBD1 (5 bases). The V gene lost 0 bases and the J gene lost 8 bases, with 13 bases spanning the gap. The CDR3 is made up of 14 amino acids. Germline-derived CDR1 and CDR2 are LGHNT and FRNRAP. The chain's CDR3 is CASGLVRGRGGYTF. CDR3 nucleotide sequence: TGTGCTAGTGGTTTGGTACGGGGGAGAGGAGGCTACACCTTC.

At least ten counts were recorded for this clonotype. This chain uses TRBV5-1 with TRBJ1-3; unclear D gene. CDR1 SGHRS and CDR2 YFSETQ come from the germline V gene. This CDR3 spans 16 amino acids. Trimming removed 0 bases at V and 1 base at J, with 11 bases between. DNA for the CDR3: TGCGCCAGCAGCTTGGAGGTGGCCTTGTCTGGAAACACCATATATTTT. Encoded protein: CASSLEVALSGNTIYF.

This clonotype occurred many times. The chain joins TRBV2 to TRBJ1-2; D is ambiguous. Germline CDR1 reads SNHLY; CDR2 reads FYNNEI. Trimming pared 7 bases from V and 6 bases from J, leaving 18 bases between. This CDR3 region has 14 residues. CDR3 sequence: CASTPPPSGDGYTF. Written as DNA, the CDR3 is TGTGCCAGCACTCCCCCTCCGTCCGGGGATGGCTACACCTTC.

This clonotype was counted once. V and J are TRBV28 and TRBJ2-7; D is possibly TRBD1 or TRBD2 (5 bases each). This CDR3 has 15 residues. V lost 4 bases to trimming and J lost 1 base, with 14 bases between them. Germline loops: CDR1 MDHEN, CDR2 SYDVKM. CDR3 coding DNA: TGTGCCAGCAGTTATAAGGGTGGGGGTTCCTACGAGCAGTACTTC. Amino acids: CASSYKGGGSYEQYF.

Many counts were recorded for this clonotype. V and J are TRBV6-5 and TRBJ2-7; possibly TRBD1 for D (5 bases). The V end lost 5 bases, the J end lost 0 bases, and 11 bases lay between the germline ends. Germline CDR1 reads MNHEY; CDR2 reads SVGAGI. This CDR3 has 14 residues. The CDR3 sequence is CASSIDRYSYEQYF. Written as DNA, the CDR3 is TGTGCCAGCAGTATCGACAGATACTCCTACGAGCAGTACTTC.

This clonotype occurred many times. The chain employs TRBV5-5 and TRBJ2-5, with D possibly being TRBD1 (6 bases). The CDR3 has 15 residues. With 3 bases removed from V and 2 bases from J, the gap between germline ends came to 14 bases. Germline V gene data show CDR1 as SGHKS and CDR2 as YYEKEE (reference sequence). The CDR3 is CASSSGTPKQETQYF. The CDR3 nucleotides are TGTGCCAGCAGCTCCGGGACACCCAAACAAGAGACCCAGTACTTC. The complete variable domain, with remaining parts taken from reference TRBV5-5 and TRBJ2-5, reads DAGVTQSPTHLIKTRGQQVTLRCSPISGHKSVSWYQQVLGQGPQFIFQYYEKEERGRGNFPDRFSARQFPNYSSELNVNALLLGDSALYLCASSSGTPKQETQYFGPGTRLLVL.

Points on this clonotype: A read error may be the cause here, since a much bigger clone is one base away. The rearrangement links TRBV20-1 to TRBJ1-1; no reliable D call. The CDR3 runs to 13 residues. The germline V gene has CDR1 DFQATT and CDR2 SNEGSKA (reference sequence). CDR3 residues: CSLDKGGSTEALF. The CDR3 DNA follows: TGCAGTCTTGACAAGGGAGGTAGCACTGAAGCTCTCTTT.

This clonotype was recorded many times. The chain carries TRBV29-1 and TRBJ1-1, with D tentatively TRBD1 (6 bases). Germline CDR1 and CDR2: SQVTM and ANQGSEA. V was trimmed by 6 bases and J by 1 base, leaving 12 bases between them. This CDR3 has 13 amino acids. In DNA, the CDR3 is TGCAGCGTCACGGGGGCGGCGAACACTGAAGCTTTCTTT. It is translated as CSVTGAANTEAFF.

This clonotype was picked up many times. CDR3 in amino acids: CSARGGRNGGTQYF. The DNA for the CDR3 is TGCAGTGCTAGAGGTGGACGAAACGGGGGGACCCAGTACTTC. The rearrangement uses TRBV20-1 and TRBJ2-5, with a tentative D call TRBD2 (6 bases). CDR1 and CDR2 (germline): DFQATT, SNEGSKA (reference sequence). Trimming shortened V by 1 base and J by 7 bases, and 16 bases separated the two germline ends. The CDR3 extends over 14 amino acids.

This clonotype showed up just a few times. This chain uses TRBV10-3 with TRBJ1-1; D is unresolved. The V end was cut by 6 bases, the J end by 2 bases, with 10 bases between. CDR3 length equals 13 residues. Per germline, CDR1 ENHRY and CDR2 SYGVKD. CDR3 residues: CAISLTDNTEAFF. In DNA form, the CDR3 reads TGTGCCATCAGCCTAACAGATAACACTGAAGCTTTCTTT.

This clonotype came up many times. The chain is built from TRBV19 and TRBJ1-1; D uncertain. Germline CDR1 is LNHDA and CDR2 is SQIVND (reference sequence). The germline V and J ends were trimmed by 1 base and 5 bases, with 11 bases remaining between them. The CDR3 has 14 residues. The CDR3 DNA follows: TGTGCCAGTAGTATAGCTCCAGGCGAAACTGAAGCTTTCTTT. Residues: CASSIAPGETEAFF.

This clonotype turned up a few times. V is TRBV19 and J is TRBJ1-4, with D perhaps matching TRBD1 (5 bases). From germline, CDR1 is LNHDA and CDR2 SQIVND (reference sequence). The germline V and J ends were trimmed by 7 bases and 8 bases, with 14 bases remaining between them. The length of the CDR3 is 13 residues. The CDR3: CASNRPGLEKLFF. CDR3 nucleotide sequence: TGTGCCAGTAATAGACCGGGACTGGAAAAACTGTTTTTT.

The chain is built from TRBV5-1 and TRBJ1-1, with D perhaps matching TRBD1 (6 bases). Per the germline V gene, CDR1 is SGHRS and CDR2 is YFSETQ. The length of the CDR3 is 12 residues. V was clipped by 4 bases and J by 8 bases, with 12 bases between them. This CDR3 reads CASSRTADEAFF. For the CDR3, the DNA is TGCGCCAGCAGCCGGACAGCTGACGAAGCTTTCTTT.

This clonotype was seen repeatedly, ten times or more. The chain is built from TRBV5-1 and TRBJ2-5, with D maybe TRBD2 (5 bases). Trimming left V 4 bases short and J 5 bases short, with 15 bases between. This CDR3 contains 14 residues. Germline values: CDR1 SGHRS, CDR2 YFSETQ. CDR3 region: CASSQSGRDETQYF. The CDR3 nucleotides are TGCGCCAGCAGCCAGAGCGGACGGGATGAGACCCAGTACTTC.

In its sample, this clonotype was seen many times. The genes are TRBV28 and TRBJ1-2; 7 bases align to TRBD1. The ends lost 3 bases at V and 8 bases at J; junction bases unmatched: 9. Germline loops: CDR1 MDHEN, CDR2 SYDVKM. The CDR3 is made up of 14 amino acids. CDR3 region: CASSLGGGARGYTF. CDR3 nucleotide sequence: TGTGCCAGCAGTTTGGGAGGGGGCGCCCGAGGCTACACCTTC.